The source of this TCR beta chain is a study of T cells after yellow fever vaccination. V gave up 6 bases and J gave up 5 bases; unmatched junction bases: 6. The CDR3 has 15 amino acids. Per the germline V gene, CDR1 is SNHLY and CDR2 is FYNNEI. TCRdb fed the 5' RACE reads into MiXCR, producing one record per CDR3 protein. Of approximately 150,000 distinct CDR3 sequences in the sample, approximately 10% were seen once. Details on this clonotype: Its antigen is currently unknown.

Overall study findings and caveats: Clonotypes appearing in both CD4 and CD8 compartments existed, and their share was small. A faster peak, day 5 versus 15, was reached by the weaker secondary response.

The sequence derives from a man between 18 and 35 years old who received the YFV17D yellow fever vaccine. V gene TRBV2 combines with J gene TRBJ1-5, with TRBD1 matching over 11 bases. The starting material was CD8+ T cells sorted from PBMCs, obtained 45 days after the yellow fever booster vaccination. CDR3 amino acids: CASRPGQGVYQPQHF. As DNA, the CDR3 is TGTGCCAGCAGGCCGGGACAGGGGGTTTATCAGCCCCAGCATTTT. The complete variable domain, with remaining parts taken from reference TRBV2 and TRBJ1-5, reads EPEVTQTPSHQVTQMGQEVILRCVPISNHLYFYWYRQILGQKVEFLVSFYNNEISEKSEIFDDQFSVERPDGSNFTLKIRSTKLEDSAMYFCASRPGQGVYQPQHFGDGTRLSIL.